These T cell receptor beta chains were read from a single sample in a study of T-cell memory formation after mild COVID-19. MiXCR was run by TCRdb on the 5' RACE reads, yielding one entry per CDR3 protein. The sample yields around 300,000 distinct CDR3 sequences, 10% to 15% seen once. Sequencing was done on a sample of PBMCs or a T cell subset sorted from them (not recorded which). The receptors were sampled from a man aged 18 to 30 who had mild COVID-19 (a few samples of this study predate the infection). Cell type and time point are not known. Each CDR3 is given with its conserved first and last residue. D genes are given only for firm matches. A row's size may be missing; if present it is once, few, many or a size class.

v_gene: TRBV4-1
d_gene: -
abundance: few
j_gene: TRBJ2-7
CDR3aa: CASSQELFYEQYF
CDR3nt: TGCGCCAGCAGCCAAGAGCTTTTCTACGAGCAGTACTTC

v_gene: TRBV7-2
d_gene: -
abundance: -
j_gene: TRBJ2-7
CDR3aa: CAIWGGGSYEQYF
CDR3nt: TGTGCCATTTGGGGAGGGGGGTCCTACGAGCAGTACTTC

v_gene: TRBV20-1
d_gene: -
abundance: few
j_gene: TRBJ2-7
CDR3aa: CSARIGGPVYEQYF
CDR3nt: TGCAGTGCTAGAATCGGGGGGCCAGTCTACGAGCAGTACTTC

v_gene: TRBV7-9
d_gene: -
abundance: few
j_gene: TRBJ2-1
CDR3aa: CASSPAQGSYNEQFF
CDR3nt: TGTGCCAGCAGCCCCGCCCAGGGCTCCTACAATGAGCAGTTCTTC

v_gene: TRBV4-3
d_gene: -
abundance: many
j_gene: TRBJ2-6
CDR3aa: CASSPTRSGHPYSGANVLTF
CDR3nt: TGCGCCAGCAGCCCCACCCGGTCGGGACATCCCTATTCTGGGGCCAACGTCCTGACTTTC

v_gene: TRBV18
d_gene: TRBD1
abundance: -
j_gene: TRBJ2-2
CDR3aa: CASSPPGTGLSTGELFF
CDR3nt: TGTGCCAGCTCACCACCCGGGACAGGGCTTTCAACTGGGGAGCTGTTTTTT

v_gene: TRBV15
d_gene: -
abundance: few
j_gene: TRBJ2-1
CDR3aa: CATSRESVRIQFF
CDR3nt: TGTGCCACCAGCAGAGAGTCGGTTAGGATACAGTTCTTC

v_gene: TRBV7-8
d_gene: TRBD1
abundance: -
j_gene: TRBJ2-1
CDR3aa: CASSLVTGAGQFF
CDR3nt: TGTGCCAGCAGCTTAGTGACAGGGGCGGGGCAGTTCTTC

v_gene: TRBV3-1
d_gene: -
abundance: -
j_gene: TRBJ1-6
CDR3aa: CASSQRARSYNSPLHF
CDR3nt: TGTGCCAGCAGCCAGAGGGCTAGGTCCTATAATTCACCCCTCCACTTT

v_gene: TRBV7-9
d_gene: -
abundance: few
j_gene: TRBJ1-1
CDR3aa: CASSSLPPGLEAFF
CDR3nt: TGTGCCAGCAGCTCCCTTCCCCCGGGGCTTGAAGCTTTCTTT

v_gene: TRBV5-1
d_gene: -
abundance: few
j_gene: TRBJ1-6
CDR3aa: CASSSRTRDNSPLHF
CDR3nt: TGCGCCAGCAGCTCCCGGACCAGGGATAATTCACCCCTCCACTTT

v_gene: TRBV7-6
d_gene: TRBD2
abundance: -
j_gene: TRBJ2-1
CDR3aa: CASSQLAGGLSSYNEQFF
CDR3nt: TGTGCCAGCAGTCAACTAGCGGGGGGTCTGAGCTCCTACAATGAGCAGTTCTTC

v_gene: TRBV6-5
d_gene: -
abundance: few
j_gene: TRBJ2-1
CDR3aa: CASSYRDPYNEQFF
CDR3nt: TGTGCCAGCAGTTACAGGGACCCCTACAATGAGCAGTTCTTC

v_gene: TRBV4-1
d_gene: -
abundance: few
j_gene: TRBJ2-3
CDR3aa: CASSPRDSRSTDTQYF
CDR3nt: TGCGCCAGCAGCCCAAGGGACTCCCGTAGCACAGATACGCAGTATTTT

v_gene: TRBV10-3
d_gene: TRBD2
abundance: few
j_gene: TRBJ2-5
CDR3aa: CAISDQLAGGKETQYF
CDR3nt: TGTGCCATCAGTGACCAACTAGCGGGGGGTAAAGAGACCCAGTACTTC

v_gene: TRBV5-1
d_gene: -
abundance: few
j_gene: TRBJ2-1
CDR3aa: CASSPSGFNEQFF
CDR3nt: TGCGCCAGCAGCCCCTCAGGTTTCAATGAGCAGTTCTTC

v_gene: TRBV12-3/TRBV12-4
d_gene: -
abundance: -
j_gene: TRBJ2-4
CDR3aa: CASSLGWGVQNIQYF
CDR3nt: TGTGCCAGCAGCCTAGGGTGGGGGGTCCAAAACATTCAGTACTTC

v_gene: TRBV4-1
d_gene: -
abundance: few
j_gene: TRBJ1-2
CDR3aa: CASSQELGPYGYTF
CDR3nt: TGCGCCAGCAGCCAAGAGTTGGGACCCTATGGCTACACCTTC